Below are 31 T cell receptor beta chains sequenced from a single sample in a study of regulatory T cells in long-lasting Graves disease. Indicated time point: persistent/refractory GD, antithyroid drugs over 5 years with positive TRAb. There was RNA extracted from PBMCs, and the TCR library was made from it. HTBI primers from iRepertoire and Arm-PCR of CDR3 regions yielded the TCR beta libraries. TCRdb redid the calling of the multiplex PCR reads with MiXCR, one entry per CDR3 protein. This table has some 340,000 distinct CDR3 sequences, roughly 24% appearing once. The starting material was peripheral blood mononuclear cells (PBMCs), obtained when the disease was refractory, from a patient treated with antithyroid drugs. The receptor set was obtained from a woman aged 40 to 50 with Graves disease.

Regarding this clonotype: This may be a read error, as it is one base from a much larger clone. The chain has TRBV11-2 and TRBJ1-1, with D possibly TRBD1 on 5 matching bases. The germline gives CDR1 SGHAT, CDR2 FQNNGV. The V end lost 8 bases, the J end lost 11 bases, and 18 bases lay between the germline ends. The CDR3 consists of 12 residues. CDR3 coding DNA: TGTGCCAGCGGCGGGACCGCACTGGGGGCTTTCTTT. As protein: CASGGTALGAFF.

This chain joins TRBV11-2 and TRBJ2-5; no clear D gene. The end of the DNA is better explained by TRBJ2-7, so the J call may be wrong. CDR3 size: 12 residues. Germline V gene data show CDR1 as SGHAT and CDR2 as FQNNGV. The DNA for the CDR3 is TGTGCCAGCAGACAGACCCTATTCGAGCAGTACTTC. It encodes CASRQTLFEQYF.

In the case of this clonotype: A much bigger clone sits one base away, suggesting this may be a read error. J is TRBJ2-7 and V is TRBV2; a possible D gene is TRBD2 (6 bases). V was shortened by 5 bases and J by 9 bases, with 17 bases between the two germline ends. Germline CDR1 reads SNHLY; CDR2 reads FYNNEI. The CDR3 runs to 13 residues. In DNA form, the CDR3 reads TGTGCCAGCAGTCGGCTAGCGAAGAACGGGCAGTACTTC. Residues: CASSRLAKNGQYF.

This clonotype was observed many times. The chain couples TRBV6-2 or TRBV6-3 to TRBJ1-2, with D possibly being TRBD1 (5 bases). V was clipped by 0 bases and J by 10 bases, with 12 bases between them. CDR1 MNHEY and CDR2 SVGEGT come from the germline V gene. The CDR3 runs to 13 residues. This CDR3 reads CASSYSGRDTYTF. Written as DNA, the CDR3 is TGTGCCAGCAGTTACTCGGGCAGGGATACCTACACCTTC.

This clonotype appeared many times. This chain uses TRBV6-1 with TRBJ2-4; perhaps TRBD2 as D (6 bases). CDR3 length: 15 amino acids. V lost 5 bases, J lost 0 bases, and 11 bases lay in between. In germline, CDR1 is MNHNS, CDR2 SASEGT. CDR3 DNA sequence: TGTGCCAGCAGTCACAGCGGGCTAGCCAAAAACATTCAGTACTTC. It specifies CASSHSGLAKNIQYF.

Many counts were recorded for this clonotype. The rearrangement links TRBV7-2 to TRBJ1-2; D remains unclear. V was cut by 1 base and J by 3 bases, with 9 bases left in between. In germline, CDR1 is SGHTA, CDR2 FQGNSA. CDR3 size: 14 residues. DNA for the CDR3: TGTGCCAGCAGCTTAGTGGCGTACGACTATGGCTACACCTTC. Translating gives CASSLVAYDYGYTF.

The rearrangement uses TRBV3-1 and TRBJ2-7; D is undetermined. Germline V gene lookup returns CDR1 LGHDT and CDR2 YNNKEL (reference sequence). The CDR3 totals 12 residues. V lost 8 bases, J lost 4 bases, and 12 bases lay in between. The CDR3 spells CASSTESYEQYF. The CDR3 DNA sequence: TGTGCCAGCTCTACAGAATCTTACGAGCAGTACTTC.

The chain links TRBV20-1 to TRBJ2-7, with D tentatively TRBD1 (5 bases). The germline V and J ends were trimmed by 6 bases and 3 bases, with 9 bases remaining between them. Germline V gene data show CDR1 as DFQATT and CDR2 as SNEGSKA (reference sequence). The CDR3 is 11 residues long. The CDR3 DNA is TGCAGTGCCGAACAGGACTACGAGCAGTACTTC. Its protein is CSAEQDYEQYF.

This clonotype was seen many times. As DNA, the CDR3 is TGTGCCAGCAGTTTTGAGGGTGTGGAGACCCAGTACTTC. Protein sequence: CASSFEGVETQYF. The chain recombines TRBV12-3 or TRBV12-4 with TRBJ2-5; D perhaps matches TRBD2 (5 bases). This CDR3 contains 13 residues. V lost 3 bases and J 5 bases, leaving 10 bases between the germline ends.

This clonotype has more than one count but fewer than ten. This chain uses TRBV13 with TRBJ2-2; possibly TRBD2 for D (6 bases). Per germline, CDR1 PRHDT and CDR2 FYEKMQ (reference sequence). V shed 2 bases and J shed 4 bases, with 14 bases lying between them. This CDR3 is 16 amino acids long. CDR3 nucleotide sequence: TGTGCCAGCAGCTTATACGGTGCGGGGAGCACCGGGGAGCTGTTTTTT. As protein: CASSLYGAGSTGELFF.

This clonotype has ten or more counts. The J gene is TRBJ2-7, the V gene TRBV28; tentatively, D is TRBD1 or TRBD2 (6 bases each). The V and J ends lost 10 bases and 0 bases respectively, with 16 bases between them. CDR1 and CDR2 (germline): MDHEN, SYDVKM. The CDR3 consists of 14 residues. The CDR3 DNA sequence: TGTGCCACCACGGGGGCGGGACTCTCCTACGAGCAGTACTTC. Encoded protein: CATTGAGLSYEQYF.

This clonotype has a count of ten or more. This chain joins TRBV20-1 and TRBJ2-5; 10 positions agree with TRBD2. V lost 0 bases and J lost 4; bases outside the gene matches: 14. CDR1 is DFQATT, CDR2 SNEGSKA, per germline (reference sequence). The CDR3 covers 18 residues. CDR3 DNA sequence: TGCAGTGCTAGAGATCGGAGCGGGAGGGAGTTGTTCGTAGAGACCCAGTACTTC. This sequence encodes CSARDRSGRELFVETQYF.

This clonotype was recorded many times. DNA for the CDR3: TGTGCCAGCAGCCAAGGGTTTGAGCAGTACTTC. This translates into CASSQGFEQYF. V is TRBV3-1 and J is TRBJ2-7; D unresolved. The CDR3 has 11 amino acids. Between the trimmed V and J ends, which lost 1 base and 7 bases, there was a span of 5 bases. Germline assignment: CDR1 LGHDT and CDR2 YNNKEL (reference sequence).

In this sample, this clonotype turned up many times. The CDR3 DNA is TGTGCCAGCAGTCCCCTAGGACAGGATGATAGCAATCAGCCCCAGCATTTT. As protein: CASSPLGQDDSNQPQHF. The genes are TRBV27 and TRBJ1-5, with TRBD1 identical over 7 bases. Germline loops: CDR1 MNHEY, CDR2 SMNVEV (reference sequence). The CDR3 has 17 amino acids. Trimming took 5 bases from V and 0 from J; bases not matched to a gene: 10.

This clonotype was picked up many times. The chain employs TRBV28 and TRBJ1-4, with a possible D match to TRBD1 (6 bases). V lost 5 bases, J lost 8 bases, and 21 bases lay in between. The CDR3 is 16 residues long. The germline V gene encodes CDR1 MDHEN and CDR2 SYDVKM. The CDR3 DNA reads TGTGCCAGCAGTCTCGGGATGGGGGGCGCGGACGAAAAACTGTTTTTT. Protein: CASSLGMGGADEKLFF.

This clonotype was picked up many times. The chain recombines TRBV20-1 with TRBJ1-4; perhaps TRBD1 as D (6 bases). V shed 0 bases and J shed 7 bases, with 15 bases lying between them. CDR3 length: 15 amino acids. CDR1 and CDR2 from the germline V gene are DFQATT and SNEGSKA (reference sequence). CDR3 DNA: TGCAGTGCTAGAGATCCGCAACAGGGAGGTGAAAAACTGTTTTTT. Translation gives CSARDPQQGGEKLFF.

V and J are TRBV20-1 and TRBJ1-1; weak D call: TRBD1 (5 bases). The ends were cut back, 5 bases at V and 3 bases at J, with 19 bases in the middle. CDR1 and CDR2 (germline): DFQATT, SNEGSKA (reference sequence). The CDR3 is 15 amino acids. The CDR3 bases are TGCAGTGCTTCCCCCCGGCAGGGTACGTACACTGAAGCTTTCTTT. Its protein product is CSASPRQGTYTEAFF.

CDR3: CASSSGQGTYEQYF. CDR3 DNA sequence: TGTGCCAGCAGCTCAGGACAGGGGACCTACGAGCAGTACTTC. The rearrangement joins TRBV7-2 to TRBJ2-7; 9 nucleotides match TRBD1. The CDR3 covers 14 residues. Germline V lookup: CDR1 SGHTA, CDR2 FQGNSA. The trim removed 4 bases at V and 2 bases at J, leaving 3 bases unmatched.

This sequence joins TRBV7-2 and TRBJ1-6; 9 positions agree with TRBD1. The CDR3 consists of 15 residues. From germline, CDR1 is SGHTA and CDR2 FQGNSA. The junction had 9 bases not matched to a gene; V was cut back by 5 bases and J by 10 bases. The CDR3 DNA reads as TGTGCCAGCAGCCCCCAGGGACAGGGAGGGTCACCCCTCCACTTT. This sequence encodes CASSPQGQGGSPLHF. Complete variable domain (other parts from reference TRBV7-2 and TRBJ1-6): GAGVSQSPSNKVTEKGKDVELRCDPISGHTALYWYRQSLGQGLEFLIYFQGNSAPDKSGLPSDRFSAERTGGSVSTLTIQRTQQEDSAVYLCASSPQGQGGSPLHFGNGTRLTVT.

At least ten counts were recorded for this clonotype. The CDR3 region has the DNA TGTGCCATCAAGATCCCCCAAGAGACCCAGTACTTC. This codes for CAIKIPQETQYF. The chain combines TRBV10-3 with TRBJ2-5; D not resolved. Looked up from germline, CDR1 is ENHRY and CDR2 is SYGVKD. Between the trimmed V and J ends, which lost 7 bases and 1 base, there was a span of 7 bases. This CDR3 is built from 12 residues.

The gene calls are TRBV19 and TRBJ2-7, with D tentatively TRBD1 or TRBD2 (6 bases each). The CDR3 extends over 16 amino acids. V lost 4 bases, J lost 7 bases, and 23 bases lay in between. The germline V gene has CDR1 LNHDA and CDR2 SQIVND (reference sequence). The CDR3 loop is CASSTGRQAYFMEQYF. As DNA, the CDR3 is TGTGCCAGTAGTACCGGGAGACAGGCGTATTTTATGGAGCAGTACTTC.

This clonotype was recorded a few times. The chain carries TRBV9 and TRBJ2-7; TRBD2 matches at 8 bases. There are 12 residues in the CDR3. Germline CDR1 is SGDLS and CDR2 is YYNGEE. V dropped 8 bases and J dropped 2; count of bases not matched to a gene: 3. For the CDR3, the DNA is TGTGCCAGAACGGGACTAGCCTACGAGCAGTACTTC. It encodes CARTGLAYEQYF.

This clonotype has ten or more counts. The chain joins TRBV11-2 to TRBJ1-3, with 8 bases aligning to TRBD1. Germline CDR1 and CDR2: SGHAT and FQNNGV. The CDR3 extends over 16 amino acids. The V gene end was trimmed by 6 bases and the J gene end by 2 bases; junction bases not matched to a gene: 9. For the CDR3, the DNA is TGTGCCAGCAGACCTCAACTACAGGGGGCTGGAAACACCATATATTTT. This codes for CASRPQLQGAGNTIYF.

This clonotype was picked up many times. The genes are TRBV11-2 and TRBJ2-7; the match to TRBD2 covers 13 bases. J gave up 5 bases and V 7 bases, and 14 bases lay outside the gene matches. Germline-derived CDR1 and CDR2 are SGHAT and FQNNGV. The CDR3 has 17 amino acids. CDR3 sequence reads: CASTRGGGLAGVNEQYF. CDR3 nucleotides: TGTGCCAGCACCAGAGGCGGTGGACTAGCGGGAGTGAACGAGCAGTACTTC.

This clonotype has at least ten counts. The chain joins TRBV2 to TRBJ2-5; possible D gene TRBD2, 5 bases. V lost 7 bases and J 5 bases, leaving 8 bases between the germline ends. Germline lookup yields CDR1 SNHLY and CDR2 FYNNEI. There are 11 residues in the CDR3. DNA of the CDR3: TGTGCCAGCACTAGAGGGGAGACCCAGTACTTC. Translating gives CASTRGETQYF.

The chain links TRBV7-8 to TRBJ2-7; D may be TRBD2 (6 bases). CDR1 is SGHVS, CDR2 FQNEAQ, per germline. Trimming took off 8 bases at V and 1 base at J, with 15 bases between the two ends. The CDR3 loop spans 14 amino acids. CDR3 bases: TGTGCCAGCGCGGTGCTAGCGCAATCCTACGAGCAGTACTTC. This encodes CASAVLAQSYEQYF. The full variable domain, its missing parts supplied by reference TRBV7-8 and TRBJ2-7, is GAGVSQSPRYKVAKRGQDVALRCDPISGHVSLFWYQQALGQGPEFLTYFQNEAQLDKSGLPSDRFFAERPEGSVSTLKIQRTQQEDSAVYLCASAVLAQSYEQYFGPGTRLTVT.

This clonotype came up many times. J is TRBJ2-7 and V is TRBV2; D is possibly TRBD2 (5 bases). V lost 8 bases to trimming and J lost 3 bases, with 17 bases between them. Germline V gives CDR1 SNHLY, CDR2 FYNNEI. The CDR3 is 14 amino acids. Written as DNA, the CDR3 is TGTGCCAGCGTTGCCCTTGGTGGAGGCTACGAGCAGTACTTC. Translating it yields CASVALGGGYEQYF.

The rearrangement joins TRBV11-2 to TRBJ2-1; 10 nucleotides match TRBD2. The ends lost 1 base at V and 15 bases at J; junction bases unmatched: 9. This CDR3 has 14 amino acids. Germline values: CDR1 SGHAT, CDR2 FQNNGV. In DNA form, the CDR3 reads TGTGCCAGCAGCTTAGCGCTAGCGGGAGAGGATCTGTTCTTC. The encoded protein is CASSLALAGEDLFF.

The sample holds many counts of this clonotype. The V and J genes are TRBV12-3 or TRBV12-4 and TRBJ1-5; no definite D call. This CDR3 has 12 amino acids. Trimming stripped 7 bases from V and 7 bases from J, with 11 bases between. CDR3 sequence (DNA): TGTGCCAGCACCGATTGGAACCAGCCCCAGCATTTT. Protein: CASTDWNQPQHF.

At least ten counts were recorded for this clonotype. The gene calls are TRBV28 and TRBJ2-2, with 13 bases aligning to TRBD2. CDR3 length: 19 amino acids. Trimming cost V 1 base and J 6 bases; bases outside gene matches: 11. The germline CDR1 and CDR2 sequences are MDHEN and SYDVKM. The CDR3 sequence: CASSLLPGLAGVRAGELFF. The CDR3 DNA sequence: TGTGCCAGCAGTTTATTACCAGGACTAGCGGGAGTTAGAGCCGGGGAGCTGTTTTTT. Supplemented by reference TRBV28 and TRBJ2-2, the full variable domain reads DVKVTQSSRYLVKRTGEKVFLECVQDMDHENMFWYRQDPGLGLRLIYFSYDVKMKEKGDIPEGYSVSREKKERFSLILESASTNQTSMYLCASSLLPGLAGVRAGELFFGEGSRLTVL.

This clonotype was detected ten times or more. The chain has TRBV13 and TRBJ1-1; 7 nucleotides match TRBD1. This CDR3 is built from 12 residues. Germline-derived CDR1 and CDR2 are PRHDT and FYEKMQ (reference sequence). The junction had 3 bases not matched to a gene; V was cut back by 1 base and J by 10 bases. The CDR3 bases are TGTGCCAGCAGCTTAGTGGGGACAGTAGCTTTCTTT. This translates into CASSLVGTVAFF.